This T cell receptor (beta chain) was identified in a study of early T cells in non-severe SARS-CoV-2 infection. Study as a whole: With bulk RNA from unsorted whole blood as input, sequencing yielded unpaired chains.

Each cDNA molecule carried a unique molecular identifier. TCRdb recomputed calls from the 5' RACE reads with MiXCR, one row per CDR3 protein. This sample carries 56,000 or so distinct CDR3 sequences, about 14% of them seen once, and the ten largest clones take about 4%. Study findings and constraints: Clonotype matching in VDJdb favored anti-spike CD8 responses and did not capture private and CD4 specificities.

Of note for this clonotype: Its antigen is as yet unknown.

The germline gives CDR1 GTSNPN, CDR2 SVGIG (reference sequence). V was clipped by 0 bases and J by 0 bases, with 9 bases between them. The CDR3 spans 15 residues. This receptor was taken from an adult who was a healthcare worker with PCR-confirmed SARS-CoV-2 infection or an uninfected control (not recorded which). This rearrangement joins TRBV30 to TRBJ1-5; D may be TRBD1 (6 bases). This specimen consisted of whole blood, obtained at baseline. The CDR3 loop reads CAWSVGARSNQPQHF. For the CDR3, the DNA is TGTGCCTGGAGTGTGGGGGCCCGTAGCAATCAGCCCCAGCATTTT.